The clone carrying this T cell receptor beta chain was observed a few times. Here the gene names and germline are mouse. The read ends 1 residue shy of where the CDR3 ends; the end is completed using the germline J gene. The data were obtained in a study of tissue T cells after allogeneic stem cell transplantation. Noted time point: mouse harvest day 7 after allogeneic transplant. Each mouse received 10^7 T-cell-depleted marrow cells plus 10^6 splenic CD5+ T cells by tail vein. In germline, CDR1 is KGHTA, CDR2 FQNQQP. The CDR3 covers 13 residues. Here immunoSEQ multiplex PCR was the method, and the copy in TCRdb shows in-frame clones only, minus some. The table shows 6,400 or so clones, with less than 60% occurring only once.

Input material: lymph node tissue. The chain recombines TRBV23 with TRBJ2-7. The source of this sequence is a female BALB/c mouse given C57BL/6 T cells with graft-versus-host disease after an allogeneic hematopoietic cell transplant. The CDR3 bases that were read are TGCTCCAGCAGCCATCACCGCTCCTATGAACAGTAC. This sequence encodes CSSSHHRSYEQY. The full CDR3 sequence reads CSSSHHRSYEQYF. The whole variable domain, filled in from reference TRBV23 and TRBJ2-7, reads DAAVTQKPRYLIKMKGQEAEMKCIPEKGHTAVFWYQQKQSKELKFLIYFQNQQPLDQIDMVKERFSAVCPSSSLCSLGIRTCEAEDSALYLCSSSHHRSYEQYFGPGTRLTVL.